This T cell receptor (beta chain) came from a study of beta chain features in type 1 diabetes. Study-level points and caveats: Moderately but significantly shorter TCRB CDR3s were found in Type 1 diabetes patients in all four CD4+ subsets. HLA influence on TCRB rearrangement stayed unresolved here.

Remarks on this clone: Its target is unknown.

The J segment lost 0 bases and the V segment lost 4 bases, leaving 3 bases of the junction unmatched. The CDR3 is 16 amino acids. Germline CDR1 and CDR2: MDHEN and SYDVKM. The study reverse transcribed the entire isolated RNA, so it sequenced expressed TCRB transcripts. Measured with immunoSEQ multiplex PCR; TCRdb has only the in-frame clones, and not every one. The sample holds approximately 260,000 clones, 20% seen once. The source is a woman aged 40 to 50 with type 1 diabetes. The sequenced material came from naive CD4+ T cells from blood. This chain connects TRBV28 to TRBJ2-6; TRBD1 matches 7 bases. Here the CDR3 reads CASSSGQYSGANVLTF. CDR3 sequence (DNA): TGTGCCAGCAGTTCGGGACAGTACTCTGGGGCCAACGTCCTGACTTTC.